Given below is one T cell receptor (beta chain) in context. This clonotype was picked up a small number of times. Its binding antigen is unknown. No clone much larger than this one lies a single base away; base qualities are absent. Instrument used: Illumina HiSeq 1500. TCRdb reworked the public reads: Q25 trimming with fastp, MiXCR clone assembly, productive beta chains retained. Rows merge per CDR3 protein into single entries with the most common DNA and genes. The sample table records 150,000 to 200,000 distinct CDR3 sequences; over 13% of these occur just once. The ten largest clones add up to over 20% of the sample. Based on the germline V gene, the CDR1 and CDR2 sequences are SGHAT and FQNNGV. V is cut back by 5 bases and J by 12 bases, with 4 bases in the junction unmatched. The CDR3 measures 12 amino acids from cysteine to phenylalanine. The retained sequence is limited to the CDR3, 36 bases, with the frame set at the first base.

This record comes from a study of T cell repertoires in cytomegalovirus infection (dated 2019 in TCRdb). About the investigation overall: Donor HLA type was relevant to the analysis, as public TCR beta signatures indicated carriage of CMV infection together with the matching HLA type.

Study-wide findings and limitations: In both this cohort and an independent cohort of under 450 donors, the cumulative frequency of public TCR beta family members distinguished carriers of CMV infection plus the relevant HLA type. The ex vivo response was dominated by HLA-C-restricted CMV-specific TCR beta clonotypes, which also provided the single most frequent clonotype in two of eight donors.

The sequence is built from TRBV11-2 and TRBJ1-6, with TRBD1 identical over 7 junction bases. Input material: PBMCs. This TCR derives from a human donor in good health (CMV status not recorded). Some clones in this sample may be carry-over from other donors' samples. Here the CDR3 is given as CASSEGGIPLHF. The nucleotide sequence reads as follows: TGTGCCAGCAGCGAAGGGGGCATACCCCTCCACTTT.